The present T cell receptor (beta chain) was sequenced within a study of T cells in Graves' hyperthyroidism and ophthalmopathy. Study outcomes and limitations: Classification by a 13 V-J model distinguished ophthalmopathy from stable hyperthyroidism.

The sample holds many counts of this clonotype. Its matching antigen is unknown. RNA transcripts provided the source from which TCR beta CDR3 regions were amplified. HTBI primers drove first-round RT-PCR of the TCR CDR3. MiXCR, run by TCRdb on the multiplex PCR reads, gives a single entry per CDR3 protein. Of more than 350,000 distinct CDR3 sequences listed, about 15% are singletons. Germline loops: CDR1 MNHNS, CDR2 SASEGT. V shed 7 bases and J shed 6 bases, with 16 bases lying between them. There are 15 residues in the CDR3. This receptor was obtained from a woman aged 30 to 39 with Graves' ophthalmopathy. V and J are TRBV6-1 and TRBJ1-6; D might be TRBD1 (6 bases). Sequencing was performed on blood. The CDR3 nucleotides read TGTGCCAGCAATCTCTGGACAGACCTTAATTCACCCCTCCACTTT. It encodes CASNLWTDLNSPLHF.